This entry describes one T cell receptor beta chain. Germline V CDR1 and CDR2: DFQATT, SNEGSKA (reference sequence). This CDR3 spans 15 amino acids. With V trimmed by 4 bases and J by 3 bases, 3 bases remained unmatched. The data were taken from a study of T cells in Graves' hyperthyroidism and ophthalmopathy. TCR beta CDR3 regions were amplified from RNA. The HTBI primer set was used in a first-round RT-PCR of the TCR CDR3. Via MiXCR, TCRdb re-called the multiplex PCR reads, giving one row per CDR3 protein. The sample holds roughly 100,000 distinct CDR3 sequences, approximately 40% seen once. The sample comprised peripheral blood or thyroid tissue (not recorded which). The receptor was isolated from a woman in her thirties with Graves' hyperthyroidism. The chain recombines TRBV20-1 with TRBJ2-6; 10 bases are a match to TRBD2. The CDR3 sequence: CSAKASGGGANVLTF. The CDR3 DNA follows: TGCAGTGCTAAGGCTAGCGGGGGTGGGGCCAACGTCCTGACTTTC.